These T cell receptor beta chains were read from a single sample in a study of blood T cell repertoires in COVID-19. The table came from immunoSEQ multiplex PCR; TCRdb's copy has only in-frame clones and leaves some out. The sample lists about 18,000 clones; around 92% were seen once. The specimen was peripheral blood. The receptors come from a human donor in a cohort sampled during active COVID-19. Both conserved end residues are part of each CDR3. The D gene is left open where the match is weak. Size tells how often a clone was seen (once, few, many) or the class of an expanded clone, and some rows leave it out.

CDR3 protein	CDR3 DNA	J gene	D gene	clone size	V gene
CATSDRGGGYTF	TGTGCCACCTCCGACAGGGGGGGTGGCTACACCTTC	TRBJ1-2	TRBD1	-	TRBV25-1
CASHAGGLYYNSPLHF	TGTGCCAGCCACGCCGGGGGTCTTTACTATAATTCACCCCTCCACTTT	TRBJ1-6	-	-	TRBV27
CASSRRQGNTEAFF	TGTGCCAGCAGTAGACGACAGGGGAACACTGAAGCTTTCTTT	TRBJ1-1	TRBD1	-	TRBV6-5
CSVAEGRSRGYTF	TGCAGCGTTGCCGAGGGCCGGAGCAGAGGCTACACCTTC	TRBJ1-2	-	-	TRBV29-1
CASRGLSDTQYF	TGTGCCAGCAGGGGACTATCAGATACGCAGTATTTT	TRBJ2-3	TRBD2	-	TRBV2
CASSERQPAGLGYEKLFF	TGTGCCAGCAGTGAGAGACAGCCCGCAGGGTTAGGGTATGAAAAACTGTTTTTT	TRBJ1-4	-	-	TRBV2
CASSPIGTESLPLHF	TGTGCCAGCAGCCCGATTGGGACAGAATCTTTGCCCCTCCACTTT	TRBJ1-6	TRBD1	-	TRBV7-8
CASSVLRGETQYF	TGTGCCAGCAGTGTTCTTCGGGGGGAGACCCAGTACTTC	TRBJ2-5	-	-	TRBV2
CASSPDRSYGYTF	TGTGCCAGCTCACCGGACAGATCCTATGGCTACACCTTC	TRBJ1-2	-	-	TRBV18
CAWRGTGTGESPLHF	TGTGCCTGGAGGGGAACCGGGACAGGGGAATCACCCCTCCACTTT	TRBJ1-6	TRBD1	-	TRBV30
CASSIGTGQTDTQYF	TGTGCCAGTAGTATCGGGACAGGTCAGACAGATACGCAGTATTTT	TRBJ2-3	TRBD1	once	TRBV19
CASSPRTPGGETQYF	TGTGCCAGCAGCCCTCGGACCCCAGGAGGAGAGACCCAGTACTTC	TRBJ2-5	-	-	TRBV7-9
CASGAREGRYNEQFF	TGTGCTAGTGGTGCGCGGGAGGGCCGCTACAATGAGCAGTTCTTC	TRBJ2-1	TRBD2	-	TRBV12-5
CSASGGTSGRSSNTQYF	TGCAGTGCTAGTGGGGGGACTAGCGGGAGATCGTCTAATACGCAGTATTTT	TRBJ2-3	TRBD2	-	TRBV20-1
CASSPSRSGGNTGELFF	TGCGCCAGCAGCCCCTCGCGAAGCGGGGGGAACACCGGGGAGCTGTTTTTT	TRBJ2-2	TRBD2	-	TRBV4-1
CASSVTTGSGGYTF	TGTGCCAGCAGCGTAACGACGGGTTCGGGTGGCTACACCTTC	TRBJ1-2	-	-	TRBV9
CASIYNEQFF	TGTGCCAGTATATACAATGAGCAGTTCTTC	TRBJ2-1	-	-	TRBV19
CASSYPSFGGREQYF	TGTGCCAGCAGTTACCCGTCATTTGGGGGCCGCGAGCAGTACTTC	TRBJ2-7	-	-	TRBV6-5
CACGDSSYEQYF	TGTGCCTGCGGGGACTCTTCCTACGAGCAGTACTTC	TRBJ2-7	-	-	TRBV30
CASSPGAGDYNEQFF	TGTGCCAGCAGCCCGGGCGCGGGTGATTACAATGAGCAGTTCTTC	TRBJ2-1	-	-	TRBV5-6
CASSLNRGQNTEAFF	TGTGCCAGCAGTCTCAACAGGGGGCAAAACACTGAAGCTTTCTTT	TRBJ1-1	TRBD1	-	TRBV28
CASSVRQSYNEQFF	TGTGCCAGCAGTGTACGACAGTCGTACAATGAGCAGTTCTTC	TRBJ2-1	-	-	TRBV28
CASSQRGLAGGPREQYF	TGTGCCAGCAGCCAACGGGGACTAGCGGGGGGGCCTCGCGAGCAGTACTTC	TRBJ2-7	TRBD2	-	TRBV3-1/TRBV3-2
CASSVGGTGGSEQYF	TGTGCCAGCAGCGTAGGTGGGACAGGGGGCTCCGAGCAGTACTTC	TRBJ2-7	TRBD1	-	TRBV9
CASSPSGLHTIYF	TGTGCCAGCTCACCATCTGGGCTGCACACCATATATTTT	TRBJ1-3	-	-	TRBV18
CASSPRDRGDIYEQYF	TGTGCCAGCAGCCCTCGGGACAGGGGGGACATCTACGAGCAGTACTTC	TRBJ2-7	TRBD1	few	TRBV7-2
CASSFRAGARQETQYF	TGTGCCAGCAGCTTTAGAGCGGGGGCCCGACAAGAGACCCAGTACTTC	TRBJ2-5	TRBD2	-	TRBV7-2
CSASPLAGGETQYF	TGCAGTGCTAGTCCCCTAGCGGGAGGAGAGACCCAGTACTTC	TRBJ2-5	TRBD2	once	TRBV20-1
CASSPGGSGNTIYF	TGTGCCAGCAGTCCGGGGGGGTCTGGAAACACCATATATTTT	TRBJ1-3	-	-	TRBV7-2
CASSPGTENEKLFF	TGCGCCAGCAGTCCCGGGACAGAAAATGAAAAACTGTTTTTT	TRBJ1-4	TRBD1	-	TRBV5-1
CASSLSISPNTGELFF	TGTGCCAGCAGCTTAAGTATTAGCCCGAACACCGGGGAGCTGTTTTTT	TRBJ2-2	-	-	TRBV7-2
CASSQSSGTSGSETQYF	TGTGCCAGCAGCCAATCCTCCGGGACTAGCGGGTCTGAGACCCAGTACTTC	TRBJ2-5	TRBD2	-	TRBV14
CASSSGQGNTQYF	TGCGCCAGCAGCTCGGGACAGGGCAATACGCAGTATTTT	TRBJ2-3	TRBD1	-	TRBV5-1
CASSLGQGLFGYTF	TGTGCCAGCAGCTTAGGGCAGGGGCTTTTTGGCTACACCTTC	TRBJ1-2	-	-	TRBV11-2
CAISVGDSFYEQYF	TGTGCCATCAGTGTTGGCGACAGCTTCTACGAGCAGTACTTC	TRBJ2-7	-	-	TRBV10-3
CASSEVDRGYGYTF	TGTGCCAGCAGTGAAGTAGACAGGGGGTATGGCTACACCTTC	TRBJ1-2	TRBD1	-	TRBV6-1
CASSPGGMGQVTSGYTF	TGTGCCAGCTCACCAGGGGGAATGGGACAGGTAACGTCCGGCTACACCTTC	TRBJ1-2	TRBD1	-	TRBV18
CASSWGQFNEKLFF	TGTGCCAGCAGTTGGGGACAATTTAATGAAAAACTGTTTTTT	TRBJ1-4	-	-	TRBV6-2/TRBV6-3
CASSEGGGGPYEQYF	TGTGCCAGCAGTGAAGGGGGCGGGGGTCCCTACGAGCAGTACTTC	TRBJ2-7	TRBD2	-	TRBV2
CASSGQRGNTEAFF	TGTGCCAGCAGCGGACAGCGCGGGAACACTGAAGCTTTCTTT	TRBJ1-1	-	-	TRBV5-6
CASSIGTSGGGNEQFF	TGTGCCAGCAGCATTGGGACTAGCGGTGGGGGGAATGAGCAGTTCTTC	TRBJ2-1	TRBD2	-	TRBV5-8
CASSRRVLLLRAYNEQFF	TGTGCCAGCAGCCGCCGGGTTCTTCTACTTCGCGCCTACAATGAGCAGTTCTTC	TRBJ2-1	-	-	TRBV6-4
CASSGNRALVSGGYTF	TGTGCCAGCAGTGGTAACAGGGCGCTGGTGAGTGGCGGCTACACCTTC	TRBJ1-2	-	-	TRBV2
CASSTTGTGSGNTIYF	TGTGCCAGCAGCACCACCGGGACAGGCTCTGGAAACACCATATATTTT	TRBJ1-3	TRBD1	-	TRBV7-9
CAYPSMGSYGYTF	TGTGCCTACCCCTCGATGGGCAGCTATGGCTACACCTTC	TRBJ1-2	-	-	TRBV21-1
CATAVGPNSPLHF	TGTGCCACCGCGGTTGGCCCAAATTCACCCCTCCACTTT	TRBJ1-6	-	-	TRBV15
CASSPGGRRDSEAFF	TGTGCCAGCTCACCAGGTGGCCGTCGCGACTCTGAAGCTTTCTTT	TRBJ1-1	-	-	TRBV18
CASSFPGGYGYTF	TGTGCCAGCAGCTTCCCCGGGGGCTATGGCTACACCTTC	TRBJ1-2	-	-	TRBV5-4
CASSLVQGGKETQYF	TGCGCCAGCAGCTTGGTGCAGGGTGGGAAGGAGACCCAGTACTTC	TRBJ2-5	-	-	TRBV5-1
CASSSKTLSGANVLTF	TGTGCCAGCAGCTCAAAAACTCTCTCTGGGGCCAACGTCCTGACTTTC	TRBJ2-6	-	-	TRBV13
CASSLRLEETQYF	TGTGCCAGCAGCCTCCGGTTAGAAGAGACCCAGTACTTC	TRBJ2-5	-	-	TRBV6-5
CASSSGGVSEDTQYF	TGTGCCAGTAGTTCGGGGGGGGTTTCGGAGGATACGCAGTATTTT	TRBJ2-3	TRBD2	-	TRBV19
CASSSLGGSGELFF	TGTGCCAGCAGCTCATTAGGGGGTTCCGGGGAGCTGTTTTTT	TRBJ2-2	-	once	TRBV6-2/TRBV6-3
CASGPTGGYGYTF	TGCGCCAGCGGGCCCACCGGGGGGTATGGCTACACCTTC	TRBJ1-2	-	-	TRBV5-1